What follows describes a single T cell receptor beta chain. Its antigen has not been determined. The entry originates in a study of human CD8 memory T cell subsets (dated by TCRdb to about 2020). Background for the entire study: TCRbeta repertoires of stem-like (TSTEM), progenitor exhausted-like (TPEX) and effector memory CD8+ T cell subsets were compared to assess their clonal relationships. Six donors each provided TSTEM, TPEX and effector memory subsets, and TCRbeta repertoires were obtained from all six.

A Human TCR Profiling Kit was used to prepare UMI-labeled 5' RACE TCRbeta libraries. The same number of PCR cycles was used to prepare all TCRbeta libraries in parallel. Concerning the study's data processing: The number of functional CDR3beta clonotypes in each TCRbeta library ranged from roughly 2,800 to 20,000. MIGEC 1.2.9 was used for UMI extraction and consensus assembly, with at least three reads per UMI being required. MiXCR 3.0.3 was used to extract in-frame CDR3beta repertoires. Each sample was downsampled to 42,000 randomly selected UMIs before diversity metrics were calculated in VDJtools 1.2.1. For the top 3,000 clones of each sample pair, the repertoire overlap metrics D, R and F2 were calculated in VDJtools. Once TCRdb had reprocessed the reads, it stored one entry per CDR3 protein sequence and supplied no DNA. The V and J calls shown here were made by TCRdb, not taken from the authors' results. The sample's table lists a count of about 11,000 distinct CDR3 sequences. The top ten constitute 7% to 9% of the sample.

The CDR3 contains 15 residues, cysteine and phenylalanine counted. No DNA is recorded. CDR1 and CDR2 were assigned from the germline V gene as LGHNA and YSLEER. Paper-wide results and their limitations: Chao1 estimates suggested greater repertoire diversity in TSTEM than in TPEX subsets, potentially reflecting a broader range of specificities. Although both stem-like subsets shared clonotypes with effector memory cells, the overlap between TSTEM and TPEX repertoires was minimal, suggesting distinct antigen spectra for the TSTEM and TPEX subsets. TSTEM and TPEX subsets showed similarly high normalized Shannon-Wiener diversity, whereas effector memory subsets were comparatively less diverse. Only TCRbeta chains were sequenced, and repertoire comparisons were based on six donors, with testing performed by paired t-tests and Bonferroni correction.

Peripheral blood mononuclear cells were isolated from healthy donor buffy coats by density gradient separation. In the study, negative magnetic separation with EasySep or MojoSort CD8+ T cell isolation kits was used to enrich total CD8+ T cells. An RNeasy Mini Kit was used to extract total RNA from duplicate vials of roughly 160,000 sorted CD8+ T cells per subset. PBMCs were used either fresh or after being cryopreserved in fetal bovine serum containing roughly 10% DMSO. Fluorescence-activated cell sorting on a FACSAria III was used to sort CD8+ T cell subsets to purity. The TCR originated in a human donor in good health. The sequence is built from TRBV4-3 and TRBJ1-2. The sequenced material came from CD8+ T cells from PBMCs. The CDR3 is CASSQDRAVLYGYTF.